This T cell receptor (beta chain) was observed in a study of T cells after yellow fever vaccination. CDR3 length equals 13 residues. In germline, CDR1 is KGHSH, CDR2 LQKENI. V lost 5 bases to trimming and J lost 7 bases; unmatched junction nucleotides: 6. TCRdb re-analysed the 5' RACE reads in MiXCR, keeping a single row per CDR3 protein. The table has 140,000 to 150,000 distinct CDR3 sequences, 6.6% seen once. As regards this clonotype: This may stem from a read error, because a much larger clone lies one nucleotide away.

The sample here was CD4+ T cells sorted from PBMCs, taken 10 days after the yellow fever booster vaccination. This clonotype originated in a man aged 30 to 39 who received the YFV17D yellow fever vaccine. The J gene is TRBJ1-2, the V gene TRBV18, with 8 bases identical to TRBD1. The CDR3 DNA follows: TGTGCCAGCTCAGCAAACCAGGGGGCTGGCTACACCTTC. Translated, it gives CASSANQGAGYTF. The full variable domain, in which reference TRBV18 and TRBJ1-2 provide the parts outside the CDR3, is NAGVMQNPRHLVRRRGQEARLRCSPMKGHSHVYWYRQLPEEGLKFMVYLQKENIIDESGMPKERFSAEFPKEGPSILRIQQVVRGDSAAYFCASSANQGAGYTFGSGTRLTVV.